This entry lists 21 T cell receptor beta chains sequenced from one sample in a study of Graves' ophthalmopathy and Graves' hyperthyroidism. The study amplified TCR beta CDR3 regions using RNA transcripts. Scientists carried out first-round RT-PCR using HTBI primers and then a second-round multiplex PCR. TCRdb passed the multiplex PCR reads through MiXCR, listing each CDR3 protein once. In the table there are roughly 400,000 distinct CDR3 sequences, around 16% of which are singletons. The sequenced material came from peripheral blood. These receptors were collected from a woman aged 18-29 years with Graves' ophthalmopathy.

The genes are TRBV6-5 and TRBJ1-2; possible D gene TRBD1, 5 bases. The CDR3 sequence is 14 residues long. Trimming stripped 2 bases from V and 6 bases from J, with 13 bases between. Per the germline V gene, CDR1 is MNHEY and CDR2 is SVGAGI. The CDR3 here is CASSYGAGRNGYTF. The CDR3, as DNA: TGTGCCAGCAGTTACGGGGCGGGACGGAATGGCTACACCTTC.

This clonotype was observed at least ten times. The chain recombines TRBV30 with TRBJ2-7; D ambiguous. V lost 0 bases to trimming and J lost 0 bases, with 15 bases between them. This CDR3 region has 16 residues. CDR1 and CDR2 from the germline V gene are GTSNPN and SVGIG (reference sequence). CDR3 sequence: CAWSVRSRQVSYEQYF. The CDR3 DNA sequence: TGTGCCTGGAGTGTACGAAGTCGCCAGGTCTCCTACGAGCAGTACTTC.

Ten or more counts support this clonotype. The V call is TRBV6-2 or TRBV6-3, the J call TRBJ1-6; D ambiguous. The V end lost 6 bases, the J end lost 4 bases, and 10 bases lay between the germline ends. The CDR3 is 14 amino acids. Germline loops: CDR1 MNHEY, CDR2 SVGEGT. CDR3 region: CASRPDGYNSPLHF. The CDR3 nucleotides read TGTGCCAGCAGACCGGACGGTTATAATTCACCCCTCCACTTT.

This clonotype appeared many times. The V and J genes are TRBV5-8 and TRBJ1-2; the D gene is possibly TRBD1 (6 bases). Germline-derived CDR1 and CDR2 are SGHTS and YDEGEE. This CDR3 region has 14 residues. V lost 1 base, J lost 6 bases, and 13 bases lay in between. The CDR3 protein is CASSLSYREDGYTF. As DNA, the CDR3 is TGTGCCAGCAGCTTGAGTTACAGGGAGGATGGCTACACCTTC.

This clonotype was counted ten times or more. This could be a read error, since a much larger clone is one nucleotide away. The V gene is TRBV12-3 or TRBV12-4, the J gene TRBJ1-2, with D uncertain. The CDR3 consists of 12 residues. V gave up 8 bases and J gave up 4 bases, with 11 bases separating them. The CDR3 bases are TGTGCCAGCGGTGGTGGGAGCTATGGCTACACCTTC. It encodes CASGGGSYGYTF.

This clonotype was detected ten times or more. The chain links TRBV19 to TRBJ2-7; 7 positions agree with TRBD1. CDR3 length equals 15 residues. The germline V gene encodes CDR1 LNHDA and CDR2 SQIVND (reference sequence). V lost 5 bases, J lost 1 base, and 8 bases stayed unmatched. The CDR3 DNA is TGTGCCAGTAGTCAACTTCCGGGACAGTCCTACGAGCAGTACTTC. It is translated as CASSQLPGQSYEQYF. Combining the CDR3 with reference TRBV19 and TRBJ2-7 gives the whole variable domain DGGITQSPKYLFRKEGQNVTLSCEQNLNHDAMYWYRQDPGQGLRLIYYSQIVNDFQKGDIAEGYSVSREKKESFPLTVTSAQKNPTAFYLCASSQLPGQSYEQYFGPGTRLTVT.

This clonotype was recorded many times. The chain is built from TRBV7-6 and TRBJ1-5, with D perhaps TRBD1 (5 bases). The CDR3 is made up of 15 amino acids. Germline assignment: CDR1 SGHVS and CDR2 FNYEAQ. Trimming took 1 base from V and 1 from J, leaving 8 bases between them. In nucleotides, the CDR3 is TGTGCCAGCAGCTTAGGGGAGGGGAGCAATCAGCCCCAGCATTTT. Translation: CASSLGEGSNQPQHF.

This clonotype came up many times. This chain joins TRBV7-2 and TRBJ1-6; D uncertain. The CDR3 spans 14 residues. Trimming cost V 4 bases and J 10 bases, with 14 bases left between them. Germline V CDR1 and CDR2: SGHTA, FQGNSA. CDR3 sequence: CASSSYGDGSPLHF. The CDR3 DNA sequence: TGTGCCAGCAGCTCATACGGGGATGGCTCACCCCTCCACTTT. Based on the CDR3 plus reference TRBV7-2 and TRBJ1-6, the full variable domain is GAGVSQSPSNKVTEKGKDVELRCDPISGHTALYWYRQSLGQGLEFLIYFQGNSAPDKSGLPSDRFSAERTGGSVSTLTIQRTQQEDSAVYLCASSSYGDGSPLHFGNGTRLTVT.

This clonotype has a count of ten or more. The chain employs TRBV6-1 and TRBJ1-3; D is undetermined. Per germline, CDR1 MNHNS and CDR2 SASEGT. The V end lost 3 bases, the J end lost 2 bases, and 5 bases lay between the germline ends. The CDR3 has 13 amino acids. The CDR3 loop is CASSEPAGNTIYF. The CDR3 DNA is TGTGCCAGCAGTGAGCCAGCTGGAAACACCATATATTTT.

The chain links TRBV6-5 to TRBJ1-2; a weak D match, TRBD1 (5 bases). The CDR3 contains 15 residues. Trimming took off 0 bases at V and 6 bases at J, with 14 bases between the two ends. Looked up from germline, CDR1 is MNHEY and CDR2 is SVGAGI. This chain's CDR3 is CASSYSRQGRDGYTF. For the CDR3, the DNA is TGTGCCAGCAGTTACTCAAGGCAGGGAAGGGATGGCTACACCTTC.

This clonotype was counted at least ten times. The chain links TRBV4-3 to TRBJ2-7; TRBD1 aligns across 12 bases. Germline loops: CDR1 LGHNA, CDR2 YSLEER. The CDR3 runs 15 residues. V shed 1 base, J shed 6 bases, and the junction held 4 bases outside the gene matches. The CDR3 DNA sequence: TGCGCCAGCAGCCAAGGGGACAGGGGGCAAGGCGAGCAGTACTTC. Translation gives CASSQGDRGQGEQYF.

This clonotype showed up many times. The chain uses TRBV6-2 or TRBV6-3 and TRBJ1-6; 8 bases are shared with TRBD1. The trim removed 0 bases at V and 7 bases at J, leaving 2 bases unmatched. The CDR3 loop spans 15 amino acids. Germline V CDR1 and CDR2: MNHEY, SVGEGT. DNA for the CDR3: TGTGCCAGCAGTTACTCACAGGGGGGCAATTCACCCCTCCACTTT. It encodes CASSYSQGGNSPLHF.

This clonotype was observed many times. V is TRBV10-1 and J is TRBJ2-7; D is ambiguous. With 9 bases removed from V and 0 bases from J, the gap between germline ends came to 12 bases. The germline V gene has CDR1 WNHNN and CDR2 SYGVQD (reference sequence). The CDR3 extends over 13 amino acids. The CDR3 DNA sequence: TGCGCCAGTCCCACCGCCCACTCCTACGAGCAGTACTTC. Encoded protein: CASPTAHSYEQYF.

This clonotype was recorded a few times. The V gene is TRBV5-1, the J gene TRBJ1-1, with 9 bases identical to TRBD1. CDR1 and CDR2 from the germline V gene are SGHRS and YFSETQ. The V segment lost 0 bases and the J segment 0 bases; nucleotides outside the gene matches: 12. The CDR3 loop spans 19 amino acids. The CDR3 DNA reads TGCGCCAGCAGCTTGGAGGGACAGGGTTTTTCGTGGATGAACACTGAAGCTTTCTTT. Its protein product is CASSLEGQGFSWMNTEAFF.

The chain carries TRBV2 and TRBJ1-2, with no clear D. The CDR3 consists of 13 residues. V was trimmed by 2 bases and J by 0 bases, leaving 4 bases between them. Germline V gives CDR1 SNHLY, CDR2 FYNNEI. The CDR3: CASSELPNYGYTF. CDR3 DNA: TGTGCCAGCAGTGAACTGCCTAACTATGGCTACACCTTC.

This clonotype was found many times. The chain has TRBV24-1 and TRBJ1-1; maybe TRBD1 (6 bases). CDR1 is KGHDR, CDR2 SFDVKD, per germline. The CDR3 runs to 15 residues. Trimming shortened V by 2 bases and J by 2 bases, and 11 bases separated the two germline ends. As DNA, the CDR3 is TGTGCCACCAGTGATTCAGGGGAGATTAACACTGAAGCTTTCTTT. Translating gives CATSDSGEINTEAFF.

This clonotype occurred many times. The chain employs TRBV30 and TRBJ2-7; 9 positions match TRBD1. CDR3 length: 16 amino acids. V trimming: 1 base; J trimming: 5 bases; junction bases outside the gene matches: 12. Looked up from germline, CDR1 is GTSNPN and CDR2 is SVGIG (reference sequence). The CDR3 DNA sequence: TGTGCCTGGAGTGCCGACTCGGGACAGGGTAGCAACGAGCAGTACTTC. Its translation: CAWSADSGQGSNEQYF.

This clonotype was counted a single time. This chain uses TRBV12-3 or TRBV12-4 with TRBJ1-2; 7 positions match TRBD1. The CDR3 contains 13 residues. V was clipped by 6 bases and J by 3 bases; unmatched bases: 4. The CDR3 reads CASRTGLHYGYTF. DNA of the CDR3: TGTGCCAGCAGGACAGGGCTCCACTATGGCTACACCTTC.

This clonotype was picked up many times. The rearrangement joins TRBV7-2 to TRBJ2-7; 12 bases fit TRBD1. V shed 6 bases and J 2 bases; nucleotides not matched to a gene: 5. This CDR3 comprises 15 residues. Germline V gene lookup returns CDR1 SGHTA and CDR2 FQGNSA. The CDR3: CASRSGTGGPYEQYF. Here the CDR3 DNA reads TGTGCCAGCAGGTCCGGGACAGGGGGCCCCTACGAGCAGTACTTC.

This clonotype has a count of ten or more. CDR3 region: CASLAPSGGMGGELFF. In nucleotides, the CDR3 is TGTGCCAGTCTCGCTCCGAGCGGGGGAATGGGCGGGGAGCTGTTTTTT. V and J are TRBV19 and TRBJ2-2; TRBD2 matches at 8 bases. Germline V gene data show CDR1 as LNHDA and CDR2 as SQIVND (reference sequence). V lost 8 bases, J lost 7 bases, and 15 bases stayed unmatched. The length of the CDR3 is 16 residues.

At least ten counts were recorded for this clonotype. The rearrangement links TRBV28 to TRBJ2-7, with D possibly being TRBD1 (6 bases). This CDR3 has 12 amino acids. The germline gives CDR1 MDHEN, CDR2 SYDVKM. Trimming took 7 bases from V and 6 from J, leaving 13 bases between them. CDR3 nucleotide sequence: TGTGCCAGCACCTCGACAGGAAGCGAGCAGTACTTC. Translating gives CASTSTGSEQYF.